This T cell receptor (beta chain) was documented in a study of T cells in localized non-small cell lung cancer. The V and J ends lost 3 bases and 0 bases, in that order; junction bases with no gene match: 1. Germline loops: CDR1 SGHDT, CDR2 YYEEEE. The CDR3 has 16 amino acids. Profiling relied on immunoSEQ multiplex PCR, and the TCRdb table lists in-frame clones only, not all of them. The table records about 24,000 clones, roughly 86% of them present only once. Study observations and caveats: The tumor had only one region sequenced, so heterogeneity remains possible. Uninvolved adjacent lung showed peak T cell clonality, exceeding tumor.

A word on this clone: What it binds is unknown.

The sequence was obtained from a male donor older than 55 with stage II squamous cell lung carcinoma. The material sequenced was peripheral blood, taken before any cancer treatment. The gene calls are TRBV5-6 and TRBJ2-3; TRBD2 agrees at 13 bases. CDR3 bases: TGTGCCAGCAGCTGGGGACTAGCGGGGAGCACAGATACGCAGTATTTT. Its translation: CASSWGLAGSTDTQYF. The full variable domain, in which reference TRBV5-6 and TRBJ2-3 provide the parts outside the CDR3, is DAGVTQSPTHLIKTRGQQVTLRCSPKSGHDTVSWYQQALGQGPQFIFQYYEEEERQRGNFPDRFSGHQFPNYSSELNVNALLLGDSALYLCASSWGLAGSTDTQYFGPGTRLTVL.